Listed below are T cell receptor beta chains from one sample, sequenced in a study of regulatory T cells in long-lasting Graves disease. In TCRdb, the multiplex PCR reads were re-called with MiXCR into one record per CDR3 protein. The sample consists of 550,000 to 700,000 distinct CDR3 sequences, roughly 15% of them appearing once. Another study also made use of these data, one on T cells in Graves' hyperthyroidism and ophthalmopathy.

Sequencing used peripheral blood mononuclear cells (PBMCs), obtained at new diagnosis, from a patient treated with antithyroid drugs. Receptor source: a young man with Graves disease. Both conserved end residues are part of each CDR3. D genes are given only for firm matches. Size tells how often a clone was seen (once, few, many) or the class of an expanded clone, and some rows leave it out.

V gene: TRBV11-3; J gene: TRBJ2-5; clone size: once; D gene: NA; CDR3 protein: CASTSGQGETQYF; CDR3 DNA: NA
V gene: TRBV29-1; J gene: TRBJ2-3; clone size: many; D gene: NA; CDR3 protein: CSVGPRGRSTDTQYF; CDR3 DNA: TGCAGCGTTGGGCCTCGGGGTAGGAGCACAGATACGCAGTATTTT
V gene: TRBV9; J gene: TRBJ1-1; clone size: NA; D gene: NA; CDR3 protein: CASSPQGGGAPFYTEAFF; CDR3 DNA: TGTGCCAGCAGCCCTCAAGGTGGCGGGGCCCCCTTTTACACTGAAGCTTTCTTT
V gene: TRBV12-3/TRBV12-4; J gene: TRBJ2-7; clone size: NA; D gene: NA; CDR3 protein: CASSSLGGDSYEQYF; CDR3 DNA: TGTGCCAGCAGTTCTCTTGGCGGAGACTCCTACGAGCAGTACTTC
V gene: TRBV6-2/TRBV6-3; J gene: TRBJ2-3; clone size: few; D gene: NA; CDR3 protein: CASSYGVPDTQYF; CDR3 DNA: TGTGCCAGCAGTTACGGTGTCCCAGATACGCAGTATTTT
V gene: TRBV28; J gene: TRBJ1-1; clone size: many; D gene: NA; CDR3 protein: CASMPNLNTEAFF; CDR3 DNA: TGTGCCAGCATGCCGAACTTGAACACTGAAGCTTTCTTT
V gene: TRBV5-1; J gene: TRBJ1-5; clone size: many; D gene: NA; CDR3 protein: CASSLGQANQPQHF; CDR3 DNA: TGCGCCAGCAGCTTGGGACAGGCCAATCAGCCCCAGCATTTT
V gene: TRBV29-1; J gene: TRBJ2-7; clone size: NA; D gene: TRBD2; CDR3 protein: CSGLGGALYEQYF; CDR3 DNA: TGCAGCGGGCTCGGGGGGGCGCTTTACGAGCAGTACTTC
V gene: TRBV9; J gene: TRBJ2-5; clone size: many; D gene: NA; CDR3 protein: CASSAGTTQETQYF; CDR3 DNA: TGTGCCAGCAGCGCCGGGACGACCCAAGAGACCCAGTACTTC
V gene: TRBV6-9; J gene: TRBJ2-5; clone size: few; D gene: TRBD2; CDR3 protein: CASSSGTRFQLQETQYF; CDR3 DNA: TGTGCCAGCAGTTCCGGGACTAGGTTCCAACTCCAAGAGACCCAGTACTTC
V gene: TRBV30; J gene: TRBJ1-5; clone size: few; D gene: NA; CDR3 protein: CAWSVMGGREPQHF; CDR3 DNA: TGTGCCTGGAGTGTAATGGGGGGCAGGGAGCCCCAGCATTTT
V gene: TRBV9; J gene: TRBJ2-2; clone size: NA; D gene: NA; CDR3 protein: CASSVEGGDRHNTGELFF; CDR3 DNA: TGTGCCAGCAGCGTAGAAGGGGGGGACAGACATAACACCGGGGAGCTGTTTTTT
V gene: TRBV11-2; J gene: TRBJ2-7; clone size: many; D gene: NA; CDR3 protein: CASSLSFRWDGSSYEQYF; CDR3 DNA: TGTGCCAGCAGCTTATCTTTTAGGTGGGATGGGAGCTCCTACGAGCAGTACTTC
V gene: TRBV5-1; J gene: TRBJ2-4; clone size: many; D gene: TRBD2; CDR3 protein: CASSLEVSGRAGNIQYF; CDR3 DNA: TGCGCCAGCAGCTTGGAAGTTAGCGGGAGGGCCGGGAACATTCAGTACTTC
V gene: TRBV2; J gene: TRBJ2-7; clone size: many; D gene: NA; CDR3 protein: CASSEGYEQYF; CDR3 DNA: TGTGCCAGCAGTGAAGGCTACGAGCAGTACTTC
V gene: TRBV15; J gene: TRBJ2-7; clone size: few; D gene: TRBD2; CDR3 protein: CATSGIGTSGKYEQYF; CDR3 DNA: TGTGCCACCAGCGGCATTGGGACTAGCGGGAAATACGAGCAGTACTTC
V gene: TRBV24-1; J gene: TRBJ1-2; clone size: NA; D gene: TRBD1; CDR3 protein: CATSDGTDYGYTF; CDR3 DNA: TGTGCCACCAGTGATGGGACAGACTATGGCTACACCTTC
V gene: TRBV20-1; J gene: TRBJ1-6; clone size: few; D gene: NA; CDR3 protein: CSASTVFASGSPLHF; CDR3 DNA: TGCAGTGCTTCGACAGTTTTCGCGTCAGGGTCACCCCTCCACTTT
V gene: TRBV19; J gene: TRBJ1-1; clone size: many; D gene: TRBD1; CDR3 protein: CASSRTGLNGGNTEAFF; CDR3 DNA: TGTGCCAGTAGCAGGACAGGGCTAAACGGCGGGAACACTGAAGCTTTCTTT
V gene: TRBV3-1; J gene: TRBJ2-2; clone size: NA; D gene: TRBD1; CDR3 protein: CASTSGGPGGELFF; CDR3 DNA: TGTGCCAGCACCTCAGGGGGCCCGGGCGGGGAGCTGTTTTTT
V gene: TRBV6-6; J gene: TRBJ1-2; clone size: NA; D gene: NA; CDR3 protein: CASSYSGPNYGYTF; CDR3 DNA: TGTGCCAGCAGTTACTCGGGGCCTAACTATGGCTACACCTTC
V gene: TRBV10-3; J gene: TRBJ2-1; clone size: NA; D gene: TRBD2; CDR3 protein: CAIGSGASSYNEQFF; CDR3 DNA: TGTGCCATCGGAAGCGGGGCGAGCTCCTACAATGAGCAGTTCTTC
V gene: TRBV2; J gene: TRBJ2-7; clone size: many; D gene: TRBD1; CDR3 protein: CACRQGSGGEQYF; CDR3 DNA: TGTGCCTGCCGACAGGGCTCAGGTGGCGAGCAGTACTTC
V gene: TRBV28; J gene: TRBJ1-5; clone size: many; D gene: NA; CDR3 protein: CASSFGWSNQPQHF; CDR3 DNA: TGTGCCAGCAGTTTTGGGTGGAGCAATCAGCCCCAGCATTTT
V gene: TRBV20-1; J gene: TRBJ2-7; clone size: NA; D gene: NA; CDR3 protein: CSASFPGPSYEQYF; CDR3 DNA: TGCAGTGCTAGTTTTCCGGGACCCTCCTACGAGCAGTACTTC
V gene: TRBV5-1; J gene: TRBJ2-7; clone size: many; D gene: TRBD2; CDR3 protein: CASSRWTSKDEQYF; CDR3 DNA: TGCGCCAGCAGCCGATGGACTAGCAAAGACGAGCAGTACTTC
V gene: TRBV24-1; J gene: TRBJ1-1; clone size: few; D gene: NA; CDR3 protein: CATSDPRAGSTEAFF; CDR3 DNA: TGTGCCACCAGTGATCCAAGGGCCGGGAGCACTGAAGCTTTCTTT
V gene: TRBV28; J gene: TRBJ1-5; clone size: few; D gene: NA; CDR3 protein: CASSRDGYNQPQHF; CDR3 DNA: TGTGCCAGCAGTCGGGACGGATACAATCAGCCCCAGCATTTT
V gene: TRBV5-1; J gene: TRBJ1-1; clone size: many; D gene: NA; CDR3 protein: CASSLGQENTEAFF; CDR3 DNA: TGTGCCAGCAGCTTAGGGCAGGAGAACACTGAAGCTTTCTTT
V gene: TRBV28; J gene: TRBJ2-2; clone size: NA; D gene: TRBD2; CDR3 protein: CASSPTAASGIRDGELFF; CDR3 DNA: TGTGCCAGCAGCCCGACCGCGGCTAGCGGGATAAGGGACGGGGAGCTGTTTTTT
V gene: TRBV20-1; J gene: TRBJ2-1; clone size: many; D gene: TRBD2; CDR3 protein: CSAGEEPGLGRNEQFF; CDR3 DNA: TGCAGTGCTGGGGAAGAGCCGGGACTAGGCCGGAATGAGCAGTTCTTC
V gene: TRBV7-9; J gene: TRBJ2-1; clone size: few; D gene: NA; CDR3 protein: CASRKPERSSYNEQFF; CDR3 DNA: TGTGCCAGCAGGAAACCCGAGCGGAGCTCCTACAATGAGCAGTTCTTC
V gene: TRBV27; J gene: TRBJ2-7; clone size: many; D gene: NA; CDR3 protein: CASSSPGDKQYF; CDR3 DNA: TGTGCCAGCAGTTCTCCAGGGGATAAGCAGTACTTC
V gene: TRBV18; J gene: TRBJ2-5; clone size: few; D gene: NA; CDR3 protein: CASSPGTAQYF; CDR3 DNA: TGTGCCAGCTCACCGGGAACGGCCCAGTACTTC
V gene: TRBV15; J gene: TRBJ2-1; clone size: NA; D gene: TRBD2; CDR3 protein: CATSRVGGSSYNEQFF; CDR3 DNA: TGTGCCACCAGCAGAGTGGGCGGGAGTTCCTACAATGAGCAGTTCTTC
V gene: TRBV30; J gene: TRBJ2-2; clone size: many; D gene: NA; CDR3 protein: CAWSDNTGELFF; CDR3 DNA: TGTGCCTGGAGCGACAACACCGGGGAGCTGTTTTTT
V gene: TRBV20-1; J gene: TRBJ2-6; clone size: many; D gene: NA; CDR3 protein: CSARELRGISGANVLTF; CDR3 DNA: TGCAGTGCTAGAGAGTTGAGGGGAATCTCTGGGGCCAACGTCCTGACTTTC
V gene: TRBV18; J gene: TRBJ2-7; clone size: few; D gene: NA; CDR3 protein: CASSGGLGYEQYF; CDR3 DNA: TGTGCCAGCTCTGGTGGGCTTGGGTACGAGCAGTACTTC
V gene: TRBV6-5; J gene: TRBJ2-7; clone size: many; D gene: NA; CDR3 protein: CASSSPSRDPTYEQYF; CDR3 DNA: TGTGCCAGCAGTTCCCCTTCCCGGGACCCAACCTACGAGCAGTACTTC
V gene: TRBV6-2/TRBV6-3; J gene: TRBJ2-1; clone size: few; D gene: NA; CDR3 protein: CASSYHVGEQFF; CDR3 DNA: TGTGCCAGCAGTTATCACGTAGGTGAGCAGTTCTTC